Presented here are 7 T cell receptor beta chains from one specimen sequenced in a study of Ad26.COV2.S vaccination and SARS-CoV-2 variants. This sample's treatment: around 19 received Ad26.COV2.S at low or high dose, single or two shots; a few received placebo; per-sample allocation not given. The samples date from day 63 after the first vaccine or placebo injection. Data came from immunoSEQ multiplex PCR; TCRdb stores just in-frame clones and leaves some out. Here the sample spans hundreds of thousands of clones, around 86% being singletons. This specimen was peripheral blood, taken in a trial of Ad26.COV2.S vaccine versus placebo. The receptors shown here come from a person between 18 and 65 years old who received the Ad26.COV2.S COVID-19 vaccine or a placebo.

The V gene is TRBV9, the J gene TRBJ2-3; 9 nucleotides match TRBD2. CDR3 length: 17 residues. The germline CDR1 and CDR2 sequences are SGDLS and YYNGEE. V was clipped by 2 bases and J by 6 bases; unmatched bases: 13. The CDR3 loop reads CASSVSSGGIAGDTQYF. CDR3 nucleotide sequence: TGTGCCAGCAGCGTGAGTAGCGGGGGTATCGCGGGGGATACGCAGTATTTT.

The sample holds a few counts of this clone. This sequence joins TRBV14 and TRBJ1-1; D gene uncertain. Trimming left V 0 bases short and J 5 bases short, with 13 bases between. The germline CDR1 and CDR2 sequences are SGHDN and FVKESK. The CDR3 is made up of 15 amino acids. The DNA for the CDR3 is TGTGCCAGCAGCCAAGATGCCGTCAGGCGAACTGAAGCTTTCTTT. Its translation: CASSQDAVRRTEAFF.

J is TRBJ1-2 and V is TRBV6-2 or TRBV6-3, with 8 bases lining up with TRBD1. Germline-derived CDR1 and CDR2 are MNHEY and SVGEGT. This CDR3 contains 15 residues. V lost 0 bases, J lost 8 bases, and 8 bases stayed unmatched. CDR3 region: CASSYSVLRDRGYTF. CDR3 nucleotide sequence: TGTGCCAGCAGTTACTCGGTCCTCCGGGACAGGGGCTACACCTTC.

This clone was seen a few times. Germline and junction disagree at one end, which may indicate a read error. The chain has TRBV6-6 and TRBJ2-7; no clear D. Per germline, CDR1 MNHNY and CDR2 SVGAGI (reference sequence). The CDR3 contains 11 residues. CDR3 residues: CASSDSYEQYF. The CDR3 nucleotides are TGTGCCAGCAGTGACTCCTACGAGCAGTACTTC.

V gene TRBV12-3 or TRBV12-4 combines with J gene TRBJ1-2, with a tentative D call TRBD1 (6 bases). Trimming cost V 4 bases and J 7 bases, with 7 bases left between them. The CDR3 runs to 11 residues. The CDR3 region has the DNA TGTGCCAGCAGTTCAGGGGTTGGCTACACCTTC. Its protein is CASSSGVGYTF.

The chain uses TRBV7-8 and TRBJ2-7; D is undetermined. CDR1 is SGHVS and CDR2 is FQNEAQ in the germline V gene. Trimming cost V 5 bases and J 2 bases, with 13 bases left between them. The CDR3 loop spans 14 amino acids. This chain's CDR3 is CASSLLRVTYEQYF. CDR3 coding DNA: TGTGCCAGCAGCCTACTAAGGGTGACCTACGAGCAGTACTTC. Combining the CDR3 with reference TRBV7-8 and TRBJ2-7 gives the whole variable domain GAGVSQSPRYKVAKRGQDVALRCDPISGHVSLFWYQQALGQGPEFLTYFQNEAQLDKSGLPSDRFFAERPEGSVSTLKIQRTQQEDSAVYLCASSLLRVTYEQYFGPGTRLTVT.

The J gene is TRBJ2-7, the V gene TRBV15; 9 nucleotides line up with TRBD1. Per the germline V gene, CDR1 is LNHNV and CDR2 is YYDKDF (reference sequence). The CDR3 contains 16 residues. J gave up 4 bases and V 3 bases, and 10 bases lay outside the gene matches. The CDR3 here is CATSSVWDRESYEQYF. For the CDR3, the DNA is TGTGCCACCAGCAGCGTTTGGGACAGGGAGTCATACGAGCAGTACTTC.